What follows are 6 T cell receptor beta chains derived from one specimen sequenced in a study of patients and donors after allogeneic stem cell transplantation. TCRdb independently ran MiXCR on the RT-PCR reads; one entry per CDR3 protein. The data show a few hundred thousand distinct CDR3 sequences, with more than 35% seen just once and 9.5% to 13% held by the top ten. The sequenced sample consisted of blood, either unsorted or a sorted T cell fraction (not recorded which). The source is a human donor who was either an allogeneic HSCT recipient or a stem cell or donor lymphocyte infusion donor (not recorded which). It is not recorded whose cells these are; they may come from a transplant donor.

This clonotype was seen a handful of times. The chain combines TRBV15 with TRBJ1-6, with no clear D. V was pared by 5 bases and J by 0 bases, with 11 bases between. Germline V gene lookup returns CDR1 LNHNV and CDR2 YYDKDF (reference sequence). The CDR3 sequence is 16 residues long. The CDR3 bases are TGTGCCACCAGCCCCATTGGGAGCTCCTATAATTCACCCCTCCACTTT. Encoded protein: CATSPIGSSYNSPLHF.

As DNA, the CDR3 is TGCAGCGTTGCCGGAGGACAGAATCAGCCCCAGCATTTT. Its protein product is CSVAGGQNQPQHF. This sequence joins TRBV29-1 and TRBJ1-5, with a tentative D call TRBD1 (6 bases). V lost 4 bases, J lost 4 bases, and 11 bases lay in between. This CDR3 has 13 residues. Germline V gene lookup returns CDR1 SQVTM and CDR2 ANQGSEA.

This clonotype has only a few counts. CDR3 amino acids: CASTFRKDTEAFF. CDR3 nucleotide sequence: TGTGCCAGCACTTTCAGGAAGGACACTGAAGCTTTCTTT. This chain uses TRBV28 with TRBJ1-1, with no clear D. Trimming shortened V by 7 bases and J by 3 bases, and 12 bases separated the two germline ends. Germline V gene data show CDR1 as MDHEN and CDR2 as SYDVKM. The CDR3 length is 13 residues.

This clonotype has just a few counts. V is TRBV4-1 and J is TRBJ1-4, with 7 bases fitting TRBD1. The V segment lost 1 base and the J segment 3 bases; nucleotides outside the gene matches: 2. CDR3 length equals 15 residues. CDR1 and CDR2 from the germline V gene are MGHRA and YSYEKL. The CDR3 DNA reads TGCGCCAGCAGCCAAGTGAGGGGGCCTAATGAAAAACTGTTTTTT. Translated: CASSQVRGPNEKLFF.

This clonotype was seen more than once but under ten times. V and J are TRBV29-1 and TRBJ1-2; D not resolved. In germline, CDR1 is SQVTM, CDR2 ANQGSEA. The CDR3 length is 12 residues. The ends were cut back, 7 bases at V and 5 bases at J, with 14 bases in the middle. The CDR3 sequence: CSAPAEEYGYTF. The CDR3, as DNA: TGCAGCGCCCCCGCCGAGGAATATGGCTACACCTTC.

The V call is TRBV10-2, the J call TRBJ1-1; D is uncertain. This CDR3 comprises 14 residues. V lost 4 bases, J lost 1 base, and 10 bases lay in between. CDR1 and CDR2 from the germline V gene are WSHSY and SAAADI. In DNA form, the CDR3 reads TGCGCCAGCAGTGTTGGACGGCCGAACACTGAAGCTTTCTTT. It specifies CASSVGRPNTEAFF.